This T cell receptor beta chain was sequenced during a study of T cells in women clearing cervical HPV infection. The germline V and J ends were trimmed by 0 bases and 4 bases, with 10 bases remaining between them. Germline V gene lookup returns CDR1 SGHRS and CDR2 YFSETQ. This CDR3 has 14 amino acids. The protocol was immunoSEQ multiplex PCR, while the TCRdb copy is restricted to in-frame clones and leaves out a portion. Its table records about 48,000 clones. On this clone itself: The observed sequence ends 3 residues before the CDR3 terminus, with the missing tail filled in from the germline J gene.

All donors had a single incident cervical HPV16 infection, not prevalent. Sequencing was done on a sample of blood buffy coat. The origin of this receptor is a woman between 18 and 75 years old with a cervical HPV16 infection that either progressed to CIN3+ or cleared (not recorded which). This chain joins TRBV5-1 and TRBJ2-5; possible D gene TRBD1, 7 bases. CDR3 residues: CASSLGQGGETQYF. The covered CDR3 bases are TGCGCCAGCAGCTTGGGCCAGGGGGGAGAGACC. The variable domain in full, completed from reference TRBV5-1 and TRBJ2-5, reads KAGVTQTPRYLIKTRGQQVTLSCSPISGHRSVSWYQQTPGQGLQFLFEYFSETQRNKGNFPGRFSGRQFSNSRSEMNVSTLELGDSALYLCASSLGQGGETQYFGPGTRLLVL.